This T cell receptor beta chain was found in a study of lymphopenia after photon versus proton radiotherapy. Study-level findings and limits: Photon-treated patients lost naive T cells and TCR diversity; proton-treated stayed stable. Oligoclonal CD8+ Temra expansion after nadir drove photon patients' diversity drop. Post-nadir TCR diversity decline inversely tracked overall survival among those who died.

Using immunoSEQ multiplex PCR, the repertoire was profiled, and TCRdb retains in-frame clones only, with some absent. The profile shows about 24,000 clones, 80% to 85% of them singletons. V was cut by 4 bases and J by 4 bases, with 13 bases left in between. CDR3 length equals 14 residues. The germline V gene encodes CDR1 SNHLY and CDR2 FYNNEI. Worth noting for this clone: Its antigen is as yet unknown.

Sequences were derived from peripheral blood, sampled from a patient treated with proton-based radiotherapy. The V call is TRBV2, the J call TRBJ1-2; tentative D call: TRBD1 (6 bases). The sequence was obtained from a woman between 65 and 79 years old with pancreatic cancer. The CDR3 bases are TGTGCCAGCAGTGGTCGGACAGAACGCTATGGCTACACCTTC. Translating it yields CASSGRTERYGYTF.